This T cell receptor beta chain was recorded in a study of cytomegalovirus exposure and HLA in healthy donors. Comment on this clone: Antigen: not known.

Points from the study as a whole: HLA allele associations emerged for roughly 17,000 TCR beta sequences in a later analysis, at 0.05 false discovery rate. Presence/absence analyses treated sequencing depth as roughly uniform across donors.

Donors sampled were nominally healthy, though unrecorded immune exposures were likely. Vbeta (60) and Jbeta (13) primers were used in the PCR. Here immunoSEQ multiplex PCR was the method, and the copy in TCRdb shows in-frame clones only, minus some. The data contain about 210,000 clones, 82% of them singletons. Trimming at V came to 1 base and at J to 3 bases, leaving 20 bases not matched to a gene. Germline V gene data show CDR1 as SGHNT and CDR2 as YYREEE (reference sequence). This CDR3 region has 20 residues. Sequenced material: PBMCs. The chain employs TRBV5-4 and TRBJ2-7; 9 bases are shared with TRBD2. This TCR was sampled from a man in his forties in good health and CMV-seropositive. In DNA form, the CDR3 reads TGTGCCAGCAGCTTGTCCCCTTGCCCGCTGACTAGCGGAGAAGACTACGAGCAGTACTTC. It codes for CASSLSPCPLTSGEDYEQYF.